This TCR beta chain came from a study of CD8+ T cells in alopecia areata. For the study at large: Oral tofacitinib (5 to 10 mg twice daily) was administered to treated patients. Overall study findings and caveats: Elevated clonality characterized lesional scalp relative to normal scalp, particularly in alopecia totalis/universalis.

With regard to this clone: Its antigen is currently unknown.

The CDR3 runs to 16 residues. From germline, CDR1 is MGHDK and CDR2 SYGVNS. V lost 0 bases, J lost 2 bases, and 10 bases lay in between. Once RNA had been extracted, it was reverse transcribed into cDNA to act as the sequencing template. Assay used: immunoSEQ multiplex PCR; TCRdb lists only in-frame clones, some missing. Found here are hundreds of thousands of clones, about 68% of them singletons; the top ten hold approximately 1.2%. The sequencing used CD4+ T cells sorted from blood, collected at week 0. The TCR comes from a human donor with alopecia areata. This chain connects TRBV25-1 to TRBJ2-2; D call uncertain. The CDR3 sequence is CASSEYRSPNTGELFF. For the CDR3, the DNA is TGTGCCAGCAGTGAATACAGGAGCCCTAACACCGGGGAGCTGTTTTTT. Full variable domain (rest looked up from reference TRBV25-1 and TRBJ2-2): EADIYQTPRYLVIGTGKKITLECSQTMGHDKMYWYQQDPGMELHLIHYSYGVNSTEKGDLSSESTVSRIRTEHFPLTLESARPSHTSQYLCASSEYRSPNTGELFFGEGSRLTVL.